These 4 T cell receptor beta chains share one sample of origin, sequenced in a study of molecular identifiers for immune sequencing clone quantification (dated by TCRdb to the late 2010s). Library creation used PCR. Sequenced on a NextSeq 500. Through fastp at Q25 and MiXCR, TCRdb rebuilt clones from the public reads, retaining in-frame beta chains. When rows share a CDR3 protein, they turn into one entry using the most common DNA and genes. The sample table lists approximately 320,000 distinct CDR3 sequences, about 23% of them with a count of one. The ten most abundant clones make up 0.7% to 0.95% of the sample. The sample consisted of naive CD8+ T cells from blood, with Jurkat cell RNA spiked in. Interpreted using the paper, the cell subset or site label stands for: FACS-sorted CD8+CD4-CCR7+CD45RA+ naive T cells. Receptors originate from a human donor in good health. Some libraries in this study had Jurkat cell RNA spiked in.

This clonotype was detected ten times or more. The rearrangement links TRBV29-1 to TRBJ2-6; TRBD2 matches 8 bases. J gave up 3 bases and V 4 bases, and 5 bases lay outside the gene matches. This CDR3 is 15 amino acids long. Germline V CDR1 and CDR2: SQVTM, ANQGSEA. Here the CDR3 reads CSVGFSGNGANVLTF. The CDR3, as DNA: TGCAGCGTTGGGTTTAGCGGGAATGGGGCCAACGTCCTGACTTTC.

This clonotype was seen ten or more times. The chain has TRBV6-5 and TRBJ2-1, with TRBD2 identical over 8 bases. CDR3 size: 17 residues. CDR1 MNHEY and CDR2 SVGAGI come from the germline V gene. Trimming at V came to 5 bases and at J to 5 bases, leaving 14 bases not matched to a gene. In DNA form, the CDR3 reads TGTGCCAGCAGTCCCCGAACCCAGTTAGCGGGGAACAATGAGCAGTTCTTC. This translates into CASSPRTQLAGNNEQFF.

CDR3 sequence: CASSLAGAGLNTEAFF. DNA of the CDR3: TGTGCCAGCAGCTTAGCGGGGGCAGGGTTGAACACTGAAGCTTTCTTT. J is TRBJ1-1 and V is TRBV7-9; D possibly corresponds to TRBD1 (6 bases). V lost 0 bases to trimming and J lost 0 bases, with 11 bases between them. Germline-derived CDR1 and CDR2 are SEHNR and FQNEAQ (reference sequence). The CDR3 contains 16 residues.

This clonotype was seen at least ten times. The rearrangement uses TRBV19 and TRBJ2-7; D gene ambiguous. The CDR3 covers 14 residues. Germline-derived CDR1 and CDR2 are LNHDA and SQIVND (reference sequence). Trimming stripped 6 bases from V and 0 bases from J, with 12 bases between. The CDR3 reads CASSPVLDSYEQYF. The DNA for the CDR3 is TGTGCCAGTAGCCCCGTTTTAGACTCCTACGAGCAGTACTTC. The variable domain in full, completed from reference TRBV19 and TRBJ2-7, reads DGGITQSPKYLFRKEGQNVTLSCEQNLNHDAMYWYRQDPGQGLRLIYYSQIVNDFQKGDIAEGYSVSREKKESFPLTVTSAQKNPTAFYLCASSPVLDSYEQYFGPGTRLTVT.